The 24 T cell receptor beta chains presented below share a single source sample, sequenced in a study of Ad26.COV2.S vaccination and SARS-CoV-2 variants. Treatment here: around 19 received Ad26.COV2.S at low or high dose, single or two shots; five or six received placebo; per-sample allocation not given. Day 63 following the first vaccine or placebo injection was when the samples were taken. TCRdb keeps only in-frame clones here, not all; method: immunoSEQ multiplex PCR. The sample holds hundreds of thousands of clones, around 90% seen once. The sample in question was peripheral blood, obtained in a trial of Ad26.COV2.S vaccine versus placebo. These receptor sequences come from a person aged 18 to 65 who received the Ad26.COV2.S COVID-19 vaccine or a placebo.

The J gene is TRBJ1-1, the V gene TRBV6-2 or TRBV6-3; TRBD1 might be the D (6 bases). Germline V CDR1 and CDR2: MNHEY, SVGEGT. The CDR3 length is 13 residues. V lost 2 bases and J 3 bases, leaving 7 bases between the germline ends. The CDR3 loop is CASSYRGDTEAFF. In nucleotides, the CDR3 is TGTGCCAGCAGTTACAGGGGGGACACTGAAGCTTTCTTT.

The V call is TRBV6-4, the J call TRBJ2-2, with D perhaps matching TRBD1 or TRBD2 (5 bases each). The V end lost 6 bases, the J end lost 5 bases, and 13 bases lay between the germline ends. The CDR3 sequence is 14 residues long. CDR1 and CDR2 (germline): MRHNA, SNTAGT. The chain's CDR3 is CASRTAERTGELFF. The CDR3 DNA sequence: TGTGCCAGCAGGACAGCGGAAAGGACCGGGGAGCTGTTTTTT.

The J gene is TRBJ2-6, the V gene TRBV7-3; D is undetermined. The CDR3 is 15 amino acids. Trimming shortened V by 5 bases and J by 0 bases, and 8 bases separated the two germline ends. Germline V gene data show CDR1 as SGHTA and CDR2 as FQGTGA. In DNA form, the CDR3 reads TGTGCCAGCAGCCCAGCCCTCTCTGGGGCCAACGTCCTGACTTTC. This translates into CASSPALSGANVLTF.

This clone is a singleton in its sample. The J gene is TRBJ2-7, the V gene TRBV4-2; 9 positions agree with TRBD2. Germline V gene sequence: CDR1 LGHNA, CDR2 YNFKEQ. The CDR3 is 19 amino acids. Unmatched junction bases numbered 16, after V lost 1 base and J lost 3 bases. This CDR3 reads CASSQVAGNPGLAVYEQYF. The DNA for the CDR3 is TGTGCCAGCAGCCAAGTGGCCGGGAATCCGGGACTAGCCGTCTACGAGCAGTACTTC.

The chain uses TRBV29-1 and TRBJ2-1, with D unresolved. CDR1 and CDR2 (germline): SQVTM, ANQGSEA. The CDR3 has 13 residues. V dropped 5 bases and J dropped 9 bases, with 17 bases sitting between them. Here the CDR3 DNA reads TGCAGCGTTTGGACCTTTGGGTTAGGTGAGCAGTTCTTC. This sequence encodes CSVWTFGLGEQFF.

This clone occurred a few times. This chain connects TRBV4-3 to TRBJ1-1, with D possibly being TRBD1 (5 bases). Deletions cut 0 bases from V and 4 bases from J, with 9 bases between. The CDR3 loop spans 14 amino acids. CDR1 and CDR2 (germline): LGHNA, YSLEER. The CDR3, as DNA: TGCGCCAGCAGCCAAGATCCGCAGGGCACTGAAGCTTTCTTT. This codes for CASSQDPQGTEAFF.

The rearrangement uses TRBV11-2 and TRBJ2-5, with TRBD2 as a possible D gene (7 bases). Deletions cut 1 base from V and 5 bases from J, with 14 bases between. The CDR3 covers 15 residues. Looked up from germline, CDR1 is SGHAT and CDR2 is FQNNGV. CDR3: CASSLGAGEGETQYF. In DNA, the CDR3 is TGTGCCAGCAGCTTAGGGGCAGGGGAGGGGGAGACCCAGTACTTC.

V gene TRBV27 combines with J gene TRBJ1-5; D unresolved. The germline V and J ends were trimmed by 2 bases and 0 bases, with 17 bases remaining between them. Germline V lookup: CDR1 MNHEY, CDR2 SMNVEV (reference sequence). The CDR3 covers 18 residues. The CDR3 is CASSLIGPRTDSNQPQHF. Here the CDR3 DNA reads TGTGCCAGCAGTTTAATCGGCCCTCGGACGGATAGCAATCAGCCCCAGCATTTT.

The rearrangement links TRBV5-1 to TRBJ2-7; perhaps D is TRBD1 or TRBD2 (5 bases each). V was cut by 4 bases and J by 3 bases, with 14 bases left in between. The V gene's germline CDR1 is SGHRS and CDR2 YFSETQ. CDR3 length equals 14 residues. CDR3 region: CASSGTGTRYEQYF. CDR3 bases: TGCGCCAGCAGCGGGACGGGAACCCGCTACGAGCAGTACTTC.

The chain employs TRBV18 and TRBJ2-5; 8 bases line up with TRBD1. The CDR3 extends over 16 amino acids. The V gene's germline CDR1 is KGHSH and CDR2 LQKENI. V shed 2 bases and J 5 bases; nucleotides not matched to a gene: 10. The DNA for the CDR3 is TGTGCCAGCTCACCAGGGGTCACAGGGGGAGGCGAGACCCAGTACTTC. Translating it yields CASSPGVTGGGETQYF.

In its sample, this clone was seen a few times. The rearrangement uses TRBV11-2 and TRBJ1-5; TRBD1 matches 8 bases. This CDR3 comprises 13 residues. V trimming: 5 bases; J trimming: 5 bases; junction bases outside the gene matches: 2. Germline CDR1 is SGHAT and CDR2 is FQNNGV. Here the CDR3 reads CASSPDRDQPQHF. The CDR3 DNA reads as TGTGCCAGCAGCCCGGACAGGGATCAGCCCCAGCATTTT.

The CDR3 DNA sequence: TGTGCCAGCAGCTTAGATGGGCGGGGAGAGACCCAGTACTTC. Amino acid sequence: CASSLDGRGETQYF. The V call is TRBV11-2, the J call TRBJ2-5; D is perhaps TRBD2 (6 bases). Germline CDR1 is SGHAT and CDR2 is FQNNGV. The CDR3 is made up of 14 amino acids. V was trimmed by 0 bases and J by 4 bases, leaving 9 bases between them. Together with reference TRBV11-2 and TRBJ2-5, the CDR3 gives the full variable domain: EAGVAQSPRYKIIEKRQSVAFWCNPISGHATLYWYQQILGQGPKLLIQFQNNGVVDDSQLPKDRFSAERLKGVDSTLKIQPAKLEDSAVYLCASSLDGRGETQYFGPGTRLLVL.

This clone has a count of ten or more. J is TRBJ1-2 and V is TRBV4-2, with D unclear. Per germline, CDR1 LGHNA and CDR2 YNFKEQ. The CDR3 runs to 18 residues. Trimming removed 4 bases at V and 6 bases at J, with 27 bases between. CDR3 in amino acids: CASSPLDWRPGFANGYTF. DNA for the CDR3: TGTGCCAGCAGCCCACTCGACTGGCGGCCGGGTTTCGCGAATGGCTACACCTTC.

The V call is TRBV19, the J call TRBJ1-2; TRBD1 matches at 8 bases. Trimming at V came to 4 bases and at J to 2 bases, leaving 6 bases not matched to a gene. The CDR3 sequence is 15 residues long. CDR1 is LNHDA, CDR2 SQIVND, per germline (reference sequence). CDR3 sequence reads: CASSTRDRQNYGYTF. CDR3 bases: TGTGCCAGTAGTACCCGGGACAGGCAAAACTATGGCTACACCTTC.

This sequence joins TRBV5-1 and TRBJ1-4; weak D call: TRBD1 (5 bases). The CDR3 extends over 15 amino acids. V lost 0 bases and J lost 2, with 8 bases in between. CDR1 and CDR2 (germline): SGHRS, YFSETQ. The DNA of the CDR3 is TGCGCCAGCAGCTTGGGAGCAGGGACTAATGAAAAACTGTTTTTT. It codes for CASSLGAGTNEKLFF.

The chain employs TRBV27 and TRBJ2-2; 9 bases match TRBD2. The V gene end was trimmed by 8 bases and the J gene end by 1 base; junction bases not matched to a gene: 14. The germline CDR1 and CDR2 sequences are MNHEY and SMNVEV (reference sequence). The CDR3 is 18 residues long. The CDR3 region is CASEKGLAGRLNTGELFF. The CDR3, as DNA: TGTGCCAGCGAGAAGGGGCTAGCGGGGAGATTGAACACCGGGGAGCTGTTTTTT.

The CDR3 bases are TGTGCCAGCGGTAGTACTTCCACTGAAGCTTTCTTT. Protein: CASGSTSTEAFF. The chain recombines TRBV25-1 with TRBJ1-1; no definite D call. Germline CDR1 reads MGHDK; CDR2 reads SYGVNS. CDR3 length: 12 amino acids. Trimming removed 8 bases at V and 4 bases at J, with 11 bases between.

The chain carries TRBV7-9 and TRBJ2-7, with D tentatively TRBD1 (5 bases). V was clipped by 1 base and J by 5 bases, with 9 bases between them. CDR3 size: 13 residues. Germline V CDR1 and CDR2: SEHNR, FQNEAQ (reference sequence). The CDR3 sequence: CASSLDLTDEQYF. The CDR3 DNA reads TGTGCCAGCAGCTTAGATCTGACAGACGAGCAGTACTTC.

The chain links TRBV19 to TRBJ2-7; possible D gene TRBD2, 6 bases. V lost 1 base to trimming and J lost 7 bases, with 14 bases between them. Germline CDR1 LNHDA, CDR2 SQIVND (reference sequence). This CDR3 is built from 14 residues. CDR3 in DNA: TGTGCCAGTAGTATAGGCCCGGGAGCGAGAGAGCAGTACTTC. It translates to CASSIGPGAREQYF.

This chain links TRBV19 with TRBJ2-4, with 9 bases aligning to TRBD1. V shed 6 bases, J shed 4 bases, and the junction held 4 bases outside the gene matches. Per germline, CDR1 LNHDA and CDR2 SQIVND (reference sequence). The CDR3 consists of 14 residues. CDR3 DNA sequence: TGTGCCAGTAGGGGGACAGGGCCGAAAAACATTCAGTACTTC. This codes for CASRGTGPKNIQYF. The full variable domain, in which reference TRBV19 and TRBJ2-4 provide the parts outside the CDR3, is DGGITQSPKYLFRKEGQNVTLSCEQNLNHDAMYWYRQDPGQGLRLIYYSQIVNDFQKGDIAEGYSVSREKKESFPLTVTSAQKNPTAFYLCASRGTGPKNIQYFGAGTRLSVL.

This chain joins TRBV11-3 and TRBJ2-2; D gene uncertain. Trimming stripped 0 bases from V and 7 bases from J, with 6 bases between. In germline, CDR1 is SGHNT, CDR2 YENEEA. This CDR3 is 13 amino acids long. CDR3 in amino acids: CASSLETRGELFF. The DNA of the CDR3 is TGTGCCAGCAGCTTAGAGACACGCGGGGAGCTGTTTTTT. The whole variable domain, filled in from reference TRBV11-3 and TRBJ2-2, reads EAGVVQSPRYKIIEKKQPVAFWCNPISGHNTLYWYLQNLGQGPELLIRYENEEAVDDSQLPKDRFSAERLKGVDSTLKIQPAELGDSAVYLCASSLETRGELFFGEGSRLTVL.

The CDR3 is CASATLPLHF. The CDR3 region has the DNA TGTGCCAGCGCGACGCTACCCCTCCACTTT. The chain carries TRBV5-8 and TRBJ1-6; no clear D. The V gene's germline CDR1 is SGHTS and CDR2 YDEGEE. V was trimmed by 7 bases and J by 12 bases, leaving 8 bases between them. This CDR3 contains 10 residues.

The chain joins TRBV5-5 to TRBJ1-2, with D uncertain. Germline-derived CDR1 and CDR2 are SGHKS and YYEKEE (reference sequence). The CDR3 runs 13 residues. Trimming pared 4 bases from V and 2 bases from J, leaving 9 bases between. Here the CDR3 DNA reads TGTGCCAGCAGCCCGATGGACAACTATGGCTACACCTTC. This codes for CASSPMDNYGYTF.

This clone occurred once. The rearrangement links TRBV18 to TRBJ1-6; the D is unclear. Trimming stripped 6 bases from V and 7 bases from J, with 10 bases between. The CDR3 is 13 residues long. From germline, CDR1 is KGHSH and CDR2 LQKENI. CDR3 nucleotide sequence: TGTGCCAGCTCCCCAGACCGAAATTCACCCCTCCACTTT. It translates to CASSPDRNSPLHF.